This is a list of T cell receptor beta chains from one sample in a study of blood T cells in healthy people across ages. TCRdb passed the 5' RACE reads through MiXCR, listing each CDR3 protein once. The repertoire holds around 1,100,000 distinct CDR3 sequences, with under 40% as singletons. Sequenced input: blood. The receptor set was obtained from a man between 18 and 35 years old in good health. CDR3s include the opening cysteine and the closing phenylalanine or tryptophan. The size entry is marked missing in some rows and otherwise reads once, few, many or a size class.

v_gene,len,abundance,CDR3aa
TRBV4-3,15,-,CASSQLGQGADTQYF
TRBV13,15,-,CASSFRDSRWDGYTF
TRBV10-3,15,few,CAISTLRGGPDTQYF
TRBV5-1,15,few,CASSFPGQGDGTQYF
TRBV5-5,12,-,CASSLVGAEQFF
TRBV10-3,13,many,CAISRDSSSEQYF
TRBV4-1,14,few,CASSRTASSYEQYF
TRBV7-2,16,few,CASSLLGRETNEKLFF
TRBV18,15,-,CASSPFGNGNQPQHF
TRBV7-9,15,-,CASSPIVGGKETQYF
TRBV3-1,13,few,CASSQASYTEAFF
TRBV5-1,16,-,CASSLSTGSFYNEQFF
TRBV20-1,12,-,CSAGGAPYEQYF
TRBV7-2,15,-,CASGLAGTINEKLFF
TRBV12-3/TRBV12-4,16,-,CASRSIVGGNTGELFF
TRBV5-1,17,-,CASSLAPGSSGANVLTF
TRBV2,16,-,CASIGTSGGRTETQYF